This T cell receptor beta chain was observed in a study of human T cells and chemical hapten exposure. Looking at the study overall: Sensitization applied 2% DPC to approximately 2 cm by approximately 2 cm of upper inner arm skin. In the roughly 25-week study, patients were dosed weekly with diphenylcyclopropenone on the scalp throughout.

Time point reported: patch test 2, 6 weeks after DPC sensitization. Indicated treatment: therapeutic diphenylcyclopropenone sensitization with weekly scalp DPC. Phlebotomy was performed prior to application of every patch test. The library put unique molecular identifiers onto individual cDNA molecules. One entry per CDR3 protein, called by TCRdb with MiXCR from the RACE reads. The data contain some 150,000 distinct CDR3 sequences, about 12% of them singletons. V lost 2 bases and J lost 0; bases outside the gene matches: 2. CDR3 size: 15 residues. CDR1 MNHNY and CDR2 SVGAGI come from the germline V gene (reference sequence).

The TCR sequence derives from a woman aged 50 to 60 with alopecia areata. Some clones in this sample may be carry-over from other donors' samples. The chain has TRBV6-6 and TRBJ2-3; 7 bases align to TRBD2. Source: whole blood, taken in connection with sensitization to the hapten diphenylcyclopropenone (DPC). The CDR3 DNA reads as TGTGCCAGCAGTTACGGGCGGGGGAGCACAGATACGCAGTATTTT. This translates into CASSYGRGSTDTQYF.